The 2 T cell receptor beta chains below come from one sample, sequenced in a study of response to subunit inactivated influenza vaccine. TCRdb reprocessed the RT-PCR reads with MiXCR, giving one entry per CDR3 protein. The sample records approximately 310,000 distinct CDR3 sequences, 21% being singletons. This specimen was PBMCs from blood, taken approximately 20 months after vaccination. These TCRs come from a man aged 50-75 years who received an inactivated influenza vaccine.

The chain links TRBV19 to TRBJ1-5; 9 nucleotides agree with TRBD1. CDR3 length: 15 amino acids. V dropped 5 bases and J dropped 7; count of bases not matched to a gene: 9. Germline V lookup: CDR1 LNHDA, CDR2 SQIVND (reference sequence). The CDR3 nucleotides read TGTGCCAGTAGTGTACAGGGGGCCGGTCGGCAGCCCCAGCATTTT. Protein: CASSVQGAGRQPQHF.

The V gene is TRBV12-3 or TRBV12-4, the J gene TRBJ2-1; TRBD2 might be the D (5 bases). V was clipped by 7 bases and J by 3 bases, with 19 bases between them. This CDR3 comprises 16 residues. The DNA of the CDR3 is TGTGCCAGCACCCCTCCTACTAGAGCATTCTACAATGAGCAGTTCTTC. This translates into CASTPPTRAFYNEQFF.